This passage covers 32 T cell receptor beta chains from one sample sequenced in a study of cytomegalovirus exposure and HLA in healthy donors. Use of 60 Vbeta and 13 Jbeta primers characterized the PCR. Profiling relied on immunoSEQ multiplex PCR, and the TCRdb table lists in-frame clones only, not all of them. The table lists fewer than 250,000 clones, about 69% of them singletons. The material sequenced was PBMCs. The source of these receptors is a man aged 30 to 39 in good health and CMV-seropositive.

The V call is TRBV5-1, the J call TRBJ1-2, with D possibly matching TRBD1 (5 bases). Deletions cut 6 bases from V and 4 bases from J, with 22 bases between. This CDR3 spans 16 amino acids. CDR1 SGHRS and CDR2 YFSETQ come from the germline V gene. In DNA form, the CDR3 reads TGCGCCAGCACCCTGGGGAGGGAGGGACCCAGCTATGGCTACACCTTC. It yields the protein CASTLGREGPSYGYTF. Based on the CDR3 plus reference TRBV5-1 and TRBJ1-2, the full variable domain is KAGVTQTPRYLIKTRGQQVTLSCSPISGHRSVSWYQQTPGQGLQFLFEYFSETQRNKGNFPGRFSGRQFSNSRSEMNVSTLELGDSALYLCASTLGREGPSYGYTFGSGTRLTVV.

The chain links TRBV6-5 to TRBJ1-1; D uncertain. Between the trimmed V and J ends, which lost 6 bases and 1 base, there was a span of 12 bases. Looked up from germline, CDR1 is MNHEY and CDR2 is SVGAGI. The CDR3 sequence is 14 residues long. CDR3 sequence (DNA): TGTGCCAGCAGCTCCGGGATCGGGAACACTGAAGCTTTCTTT. Protein sequence: CASSSGIGNTEAFF.

This chain connects TRBV5-6 to TRBJ1-1; D call uncertain. There are 13 residues in the CDR3. V was clipped by 0 bases and J by 3 bases, with 6 bases between them. Looked up from germline, CDR1 is SGHDT and CDR2 is YYEEEE. CDR3 loop: CASSLGSYTEAFF. CDR3 nucleotides: TGTGCCAGCAGCTTGGGCAGTTACACTGAAGCTTTCTTT.

In its sample, this clone was seen a few times. Sequence at one end of the junction differs from germline and may be a read error. The CDR3: CSSSPRRQAQNTGELFF. The CDR3 DNA sequence: TGTTCCAGCAGCCCAAGGAGGCAGGCCCAGAACACCGGGGAGCTGTTTTTT. V gene TRBV7-9 combines with J gene TRBJ2-2, with TRBD2 as a possible D gene (5 bases). In germline, CDR1 is SEHNR, CDR2 FQNEAQ (reference sequence). CDR3 size: 17 residues.

The CDR3: CASSLSPPRQVNTGELFF. DNA for the CDR3: TGTGCCAGCAGCCTATCCCCCCCGAGACAGGTGAACACCGGGGAGCTGTTTTTT. The gene calls are TRBV27 and TRBJ2-2; D perhaps matches TRBD1 (6 bases). CDR1 and CDR2 (germline): MNHEY, SMNVEV (reference sequence). V gave up 6 bases and J gave up 1 base, with 21 bases separating them. The CDR3 is 18 amino acids.

The chain combines TRBV5-1 with TRBJ2-1, with 10 bases that match TRBD2. The CDR3 extends over 15 amino acids. CDR1 and CDR2 from the germline V gene are SGHRS and YFSETQ. V gave up 6 bases and J gave up 7 bases; unmatched junction bases: 10. The CDR3 reads CASTSGGGDKNEQFF. The CDR3 DNA is TGCGCCAGCACTAGCGGGGGCGGCGATAAGAATGAGCAGTTCTTC. Full variable domain (missing parts from reference TRBV5-1 and TRBJ2-1): KAGVTQTPRYLIKTRGQQVTLSCSPISGHRSVSWYQQTPGQGLQFLFEYFSETQRNKGNFPGRFSGRQFSNSRSEMNVSTLELGDSALYLCASTSGGGDKNEQFFGPGTRLTVL.

A single count supports this clone. The gene calls are TRBV11-3 and TRBJ2-3; 12 bases align to TRBD2. This CDR3 has 17 residues. Germline lookup yields CDR1 SGHNT and CDR2 YENEEA. Trimming removed 5 bases from V and 1 base from J; junction bases left unmatched: 7. The CDR3: CASSTRTSGVGTDTQYF. In DNA, the CDR3 is TGTGCCAGCAGCACCCGGACTAGCGGGGTGGGCACAGATACGCAGTATTTT.

Details on this clone: A read error is likely, as this CDR3 ends without the conserved phenylalanine or tryptophan. This chain connects TRBV19 to TRBJ1-1; D gene unclear. This CDR3 spans 17 amino acids. With 0 bases removed from V and 0 bases from J, the gap between germline ends came to 14 bases. The germline V gene has CDR1 LNHDA and CDR2 SQIVND (reference sequence). The CDR3 loop is CASSIDGDGGLNTEAFL. The CDR3, as DNA: TGTGCCAGTAGTATAGATGGGGATGGCGGACTGAACACTGAAGCTTTCCTT.

The V gene is TRBV9, the J gene TRBJ2-5, with a possible D match to TRBD2 (6 bases). Germline V lookup: CDR1 SGDLS, CDR2 YYNGEE. Trimming removed 0 bases from V and 2 bases from J, with 11 bases in between. This CDR3 region has 15 residues. DNA for the CDR3: TGTGCCAGCAGCGTAGCTGTGGGAGGACAAGAGACCCAGTACTTC. Translation: CASSVAVGGQETQYF.

The CDR3 DNA sequence: TGTGCCAGCAGGGGGGACAGGGGGCGCGCTGGGGCCAACGTCCTGACTTTC. Its translation: CASRGDRGRAGANVLTF. The V call is TRBV2, the J call TRBJ2-6; TRBD1 matches 12 bases. The CDR3 is 17 residues long. Trimming removed 6 bases from V and 2 bases from J; junction bases left unmatched: 5. From germline, CDR1 is SNHLY and CDR2 FYNNEI.

The chain's CDR3 is CAITGGGTEAFF. The CDR3, as DNA: TGTGCCATCACAGGGGGTGGCACTGAAGCTTTCTTT. The gene calls are TRBV10-3 and TRBJ1-1, with 7 bases fitting TRBD1. Per the germline V gene, CDR1 is ENHRY and CDR2 is SYGVKD. V shed 7 bases, J shed 4 bases, and the junction held 3 bases outside the gene matches. There are 12 residues in the CDR3.

The chain carries TRBV4-2 and TRBJ2-5; D possibly corresponds to TRBD2 (6 bases). The CDR3 loop spans 19 amino acids. The germline CDR1 and CDR2 sequences are LGHNA and YNFKEQ. V was pared by 2 bases and J by 3 bases, with 25 bases between. Written as DNA, the CDR3 is TGTGCCAGCAGCCAACTTTTAAGGAGTGGGGGAGGAAAGGAAGAGACCCAGTACTTC. The encoded protein is CASSQLLRSGGGKEETQYF.

V and J are TRBV6-1 and TRBJ2-7; 9 bases agree with TRBD1. The CDR3 has 16 amino acids. Germline CDR1 MNHNS, CDR2 SASEGT. The J segment lost 4 bases and the V segment lost 3 bases, leaving 10 bases of the junction unmatched. DNA for the CDR3: TGTGCCAGCAGTGATAGGGGACAGGGAGGAAGGTACGAGCAGTACTTC. Translating it yields CASSDRGQGGRYEQYF.

Concerning this clone itself: This CDR3 is also generated by other DNA sequences in the sample. The chain uses TRBV6-4 and TRBJ2-7; D is perhaps TRBD1 (6 bases). Trimming removed 4 bases at V and 3 bases at J, with 16 bases between. The germline V gene encodes CDR1 MRHNA and CDR2 SNTAGT. There are 15 residues in the CDR3. This chain's CDR3 is CASSAGEPLCYEQYF. For the CDR3, the DNA is TGTGCCAGCAGTGCAGGGGAACCCCTTTGCTACGAGCAGTACTTC.

This clone was seen once. The chain carries TRBV7-9 and TRBJ1-4; the D is unclear. This CDR3 spans 13 amino acids. V gave up 1 base and J gave up 11 bases, with 11 bases separating them. Germline loops: CDR1 SEHNR, CDR2 FQNEAQ (reference sequence). As DNA, the CDR3 is TGTGCCAGCAGCTTAGATCAGGCGGGTAAACTGTTTTTT. This gives the protein CASSLDQAGKLFF.

V is TRBV7-9 and J is TRBJ1-3; weak D call: TRBD1 (5 bases). The V end was cut by 5 bases, the J end by 4 bases, with 12 bases between. The CDR3 extends over 14 amino acids. The V gene's germline CDR1 is SEHNR and CDR2 FQNEAQ (reference sequence). The DNA of the CDR3 is TGTGCCAGCAGCCCAGGGTCGGCGGGAAACACCATATATTTT. Amino acids: CASSPGSAGNTIYF.

The chain couples TRBV14 to TRBJ1-1; D not resolved. V dropped 5 bases and J dropped 12 bases, with 19 bases sitting between them. The CDR3 is 13 amino acids. The V gene's germline CDR1 is SGHDN and CDR2 FVKESK. CDR3 sequence: CASSYGSAPETFF. CDR3 bases: TGTGCCAGCAGCTACGGTAGCGCCCCTGAGACTTTCTTT.

CDR3 nucleotide sequence: TGTGCCAGCAGCCAAGTCACGCAGGGGGCAACTAATGAAAAACTGTTTTTT. Its protein is CASSQVTQGATNEKLFF. The rearrangement uses TRBV4-2 and TRBJ1-4; 7 bases map to TRBD1. This CDR3 has 17 amino acids. The germline V gene encodes CDR1 LGHNA and CDR2 YNFKEQ. V lost 1 base to trimming and J lost 0 bases; unmatched junction nucleotides: 5.

V usage is TRBV7-9 and J usage is TRBJ2-5; 12 bases align to TRBD2. Germline values: CDR1 SEHNR, CDR2 FQNEAQ (reference sequence). The CDR3 contains 16 residues. V lost 5 bases and J lost 1; bases outside the gene matches: 5. CDR3 sequence (DNA): TGTGCCAGCAGCCCAGGACTAGCGGGACCCCAAGAGACCCAGTACTTC. Residues: CASSPGLAGPQETQYF.

This clone occurred a few times. The junction departs from the called germline gene at one end, perhaps through a read error. V and J are TRBV7-9 and TRBJ2-7; 11 bases line up with TRBD2. Germline loops: CDR1 SEHNR, CDR2 FQNEAQ (reference sequence). This CDR3 has 15 residues. In DNA, the CDR3 is TGTTCCAGCAGCCCTACTAGCGGGAGCTCCTACGAGCAGTACTTC. Its translation is CSSSPTSGSSYEQYF.

The chain links TRBV9 to TRBJ1-1; 8 bases align to TRBD1. The J segment lost 3 bases and the V segment lost 3 bases, leaving 10 bases of the junction unmatched. The germline V gene encodes CDR1 SGDLS and CDR2 YYNGEE. The length of the CDR3 is 16 residues. The CDR3 region has the DNA TGTGCCAGCAGCGCCCTCCCGGACAGGGCGGACACTGAAGCTTTCTTT. Translated: CASSALPDRADTEAFF.

Turning to this clone: One junction end disagrees with the germline gene, perhaps due to a read error. The V and J genes are TRBV10-3 and TRBJ2-1; tentatively, D is TRBD1 (6 bases). The CDR3 runs to 12 residues. The germline V gene has CDR1 ENHRY and CDR2 SYGVKD. Here the CDR3 DNA reads TGTGCCATCAGTGCTGAGGGGGATGAGCGGTTCTTC. Translated, it gives CAISAEGDERFF.

This clone has more than one count but fewer than ten. The CDR3 DNA is TGTGCCAGCAGCCGGGGGGCGGGGGGGGTCAATGAGCAGTTCTTC. Translated: CASSRGAGGVNEQFF. The gene calls are TRBV4-2 and TRBJ2-1; TRBD2 agrees at 9 bases. Unmatched junction bases numbered 7, after V lost 4 bases and J lost 6 bases. CDR1 and CDR2 from the germline V gene are LGHNA and YNFKEQ. This CDR3 is 15 amino acids long.

This clone was counted a single time. This chain links TRBV9 with TRBJ1-4; D call uncertain. The V gene lost 3 bases and the J gene lost 1 base, with 10 bases spanning the gap. Germline V lookup: CDR1 SGDLS, CDR2 YYNGEE. The CDR3 is made up of 15 amino acids. The CDR3 protein is CASSGSSRTNEKLFF. DNA for the CDR3: TGTGCCAGCAGCGGGTCCTCGCGAACTAATGAAAAACTGTTTTTT.

Here the CDR3 DNA reads TGTGCCAGCAGCCAGGGACAGGGAGGCGAGCAGTACTTC. Encoded protein: CASSQGQGGEQYF. V is TRBV5-4 and J is TRBJ2-7, with 9 bases matching TRBD1. The CDR3 loop spans 13 amino acids. Germline lookup yields CDR1 SGHNT and CDR2 YYREEE (reference sequence). Unmatched junction bases numbered 5, after V lost 4 bases and J lost 6 bases.

Notes on this clone: This sample includes further DNA sequences coding for the same CDR3. The chain carries TRBV2 and TRBJ1-4; TRBD1 aligns across 8 bases. Germline V lookup: CDR1 SNHLY, CDR2 FYNNEI. The V gene end was trimmed by 6 bases and the J gene end by 4 bases; junction bases not matched to a gene: 7. This CDR3 has 15 residues. CDR3 in DNA: TGTGCCAGCAGGGGAGACAGGGGCGATAATGAAAAACTGTTTTTT. Translating it yields CASRGDRGDNEKLFF.

The chain uses TRBV7-9 and TRBJ2-7; 9 bases fit TRBD1. V lost 1 base, J lost 1 base, and 11 bases stayed unmatched. The CDR3 totals 18 residues. Germline lookup yields CDR1 SEHNR and CDR2 FQNEAQ (reference sequence). CDR3 loop: CASSLVPNRGRLSYEQYF. DNA for the CDR3: TGTGCCAGCAGCTTAGTGCCCAACAGGGGGCGATTGTCCTACGAGCAGTACTTC.

The gene calls are TRBV6-6 and TRBJ2-7, with D possibly TRBD2 on 6 matching bases. This CDR3 has 15 residues. V was shortened by 8 bases and J by 1 base, with 18 bases between the two germline ends. In germline, CDR1 is MNHNY, CDR2 SVGAGI (reference sequence). The CDR3 loop reads CASARGYSVSYEQYF. The CDR3 region has the DNA TGTGCCAGCGCTCGGGGGTATAGCGTATCCTACGAGCAGTACTTC.

J is TRBJ1-2 and V is TRBV19; 9 bases map to TRBD1. The CDR3 is made up of 15 amino acids. The germline V gene encodes CDR1 LNHDA and CDR2 SQIVND (reference sequence). V dropped 7 bases and J dropped 4; count of bases not matched to a gene: 10. Here the CDR3 DNA reads TGTGCCAGTAACAGTGGACAGGGGAATAGCTATGGCTACACCTTC. Encoded protein: CASNSGQGNSYGYTF.

V usage is TRBV6-4 and J usage is TRBJ2-4; TRBD2 aligns across 10 bases. This CDR3 spans 18 amino acids. With V trimmed by 3 bases and J by 5 bases, 13 bases remained unmatched. Germline V CDR1 and CDR2: MRHNA, SNTAGT. The CDR3 coding sequence is TGTGCCAGCAGTGAAACGCCCCGGGGAGCGGGAGGGGAAAACATTCAGTACTTC. This codes for CASSETPRGAGGENIQYF.

The chain couples TRBV2 to TRBJ2-7, with TRBD1 identical over 7 bases. CDR1 and CDR2 (germline): SNHLY, FYNNEI. Unmatched junction bases numbered 12, after V lost 6 bases and J lost 4 bases. This CDR3 region has 15 residues. CDR3: CASSDSPGTAYEQYF. CDR3 bases: TGTGCCAGCAGCGACTCACCCGGGACAGCGTACGAGCAGTACTTC. Full variable domain (rest looked up from reference TRBV2 and TRBJ2-7): EPEVTQTPSHQVTQMGQEVILRCVPISNHLYFYWYRQILGQKVEFLVSFYNNEISEKSEIFDDQFSVERPDGSNFTLKIRSTKLEDSAMYFCASSDSPGTAYEQYFGPGTRLTVT.

V is TRBV18 and J is TRBJ2-7, with D unclear. Germline loops: CDR1 KGHSH, CDR2 LQKENI. The CDR3 is 14 amino acids. V dropped 4 bases and J dropped 1 base, with 11 bases sitting between them. The CDR3: CASSLEQLSYEQYF. In DNA form, the CDR3 reads TGTGCCAGCTCACTTGAACAACTATCCTACGAGCAGTACTTC. The variable domain in full, with the rest retrieved from reference TRBV18 and TRBJ2-7, is NAGVMQNPRHLVRRRGQEARLRCSPMKGHSHVYWYRQLPEEGLKFMVYLQKENIIDESGMPKERFSAEFPKEGPSILRIQQVVRGDSAAYFCASSLEQLSYEQYFGPGTRLTVT.